Sequencing of this T cell receptor (beta chain) was carried out in a study of identical twins. Trimming stripped 5 bases from V and 1 base from J, with 11 bases between. This CDR3 spans 14 amino acids. This clonotype was detected a few times. TCRdb re-derived calls from the 5' RACE reads in MiXCR, one entry per CDR3 protein. The sample contains 210,000 or so distinct CDR3 sequences, about 16% of which appear only once. These records were also assigned to another study, of T cells expressing NK-cell markers. That publication notes: Repertoires of TCR beta were obtained from T cells sorted as CD3+CD56+NKG2C+, CD3+CD56+NKG2C- and CD3+CD56-NKG2C+. Among the eight sequenced donors, seven tested HCMV-seropositive and one tested seronegative. The study found these clonotypes also leading the CD3+CD56-NKG2C+ fraction in a handful of donors.

This sequence was found in a woman aged 18-29 years in good health. Sequencing input: CD8+ T cells sorted from blood. V usage is TRBV12-3 or TRBV12-4 and J usage is TRBJ1-1; a weak D match, TRBD1 (6 bases). The DNA of the CDR3 is TGTGCCAGCAGTATCGGGGGGCGGAACACTGAAGCTTTCTTT. Translating it yields CASSIGGRNTEAFF.